The 32 T cell receptor beta chains reported below all come from one sample, sequenced in a study of control samples from healthy donors and cancer patients. Produced via immunoSEQ multiplex PCR; TCRdb's table is partial and in-frame only. The table shows about 150,000 clones, with 93% occurring only once. Input material: blood. Every receptor here comes from a man aged 45-65 years in good health.

The rearrangement joins TRBV5-1 to TRBJ2-5, with 10 bases identical to TRBD1. CDR3 length: 15 residues. Germline CDR1 reads SGHRS; CDR2 reads YFSETQ. The ends lost 8 bases at V and 1 base at J; junction bases unmatched: 8. CDR3 loop: CASSRTGGTQETQYF. The CDR3 bases are TGCGCCAGTTCCCGGACAGGGGGTACCCAAGAGACCCAGTACTTC.

This clone was observed once. This chain links TRBV28 with TRBJ1-2; D is ambiguous. The CDR3 is 13 residues long. Trimming left V 3 bases short and J 4 bases short, with 9 bases between. Germline lookup yields CDR1 MDHEN and CDR2 SYDVKM. CDR3 region: CASSFSRGYGYTF. In DNA form, the CDR3 reads TGTGCCAGCAGTTTTTCCCGGGGCTATGGCTACACCTTC.

The chain links TRBV7-3 to TRBJ1-1, with D possibly matching TRBD1 (5 bases). The CDR3 spans 14 residues. The ends were cut back, 2 bases at V and 0 bases at J, with 7 bases in the middle. The germline V gene has CDR1 SGHTA and CDR2 FQGTGA. The CDR3 protein is CASSLGGVNTEAFF. DNA for the CDR3: TGTGCCAGCAGCTTAGGAGGGGTGAACACTGAAGCTTTCTTT.

The rearrangement links TRBV7-2 to TRBJ2-1; TRBD2 might be the D (6 bases). CDR3 length: 13 amino acids. Trimming left V 4 bases short and J 9 bases short, with 13 bases between. Germline CDR1 and CDR2: SGHTA and FQGNSA. The CDR3 region is CASSSHRESEQFF. The CDR3 DNA sequence: TGTGCCAGCAGCTCCCACCGGGAGAGTGAGCAGTTCTTC.

The CDR3 loop is CAITKGQGTNEKLFF. Written as DNA, the CDR3 is TGTGCCATTACAAAAGGCCAGGGAACTAATGAAAAACTGTTTTTT. The V and J genes are TRBV2 and TRBJ1-4; the D gene is possibly TRBD1 (5 bases). This CDR3 has 15 amino acids. V was cut by 10 bases and J by 1 base, with 16 bases left in between. Germline V gene sequence: CDR1 SNHLY, CDR2 FYNNEI.

The chain employs TRBV5-1 and TRBJ1-5; 7 positions match TRBD1. Germline V gene data show CDR1 as SGHRS and CDR2 as YFSETQ. The V segment lost 1 base and the J segment 7 bases; nucleotides outside the gene matches: 2. CDR3 length: 13 residues. The CDR3 DNA reads TGCGCCAGCAGCTTGAGGGGGCAACAGCCCCAGCATTTT. This codes for CASSLRGQQPQHF. The entire variable domain, with the rest obtained from reference TRBV5-1 and TRBJ1-5, is as follows: KAGVTQTPRYLIKTRGQQVTLSCSPISGHRSVSWYQQTPGQGLQFLFEYFSETQRNKGNFPGRFSGRQFSNSRSEMNVSTLELGDSALYLCASSLRGQQPQHFGDGTRLSIL.

The chain is built from TRBV6-6 and TRBJ1-2, with 8 bases that match TRBD1. Germline lookup yields CDR1 MNHNY and CDR2 SVGAGI (reference sequence). The CDR3 consists of 14 residues. V lost 2 bases, J lost 2 bases, and 1 base stayed unmatched. Here the CDR3 DNA reads TGTGCCAGCAGTTACGGACAGGGCAACTATGGCTACACCTTC. This translates into CASSYGQGNYGYTF.

J is TRBJ2-7 and V is TRBV30; 12 bases align to TRBD2. The CDR3 sequence is 14 residues long. Germline V gives CDR1 GTSNPN, CDR2 SVGIG (reference sequence). V trimming: 4 bases; J trimming: 7 bases; junction bases outside the gene matches: 8. The CDR3 bases are TGTGCCTGGAAGGGGACTAGCGGGCTCACAGAGCAGTACTTC. Protein: CAWKGTSGLTEQYF.

This chain joins TRBV5-1 and TRBJ2-7; D is possibly TRBD2 (5 bases). Trimming took off 9 bases at V and 2 bases at J, with 21 bases between the two ends. The CDR3 has 15 amino acids. Germline-derived CDR1 and CDR2 are SGHRS and YFSETQ. The CDR3 bases are TGCGCCAATATCCCTAGCACGAGCCACGCCTACGAGCAGTACTTC. Translated, it gives CANIPSTSHAYEQYF.

The genes are TRBV18 and TRBJ2-5, with 9 bases fitting TRBD1. There are 14 residues in the CDR3. The V gene's germline CDR1 is KGHSH and CDR2 LQKENI. The J segment lost 4 bases and the V segment lost 3 bases, leaving 3 bases of the junction unmatched. The DNA of the CDR3 is TGTGCCAGCTCACCTATGGGACAGGGAGAGACCCAGTACTTC. As protein: CASSPMGQGETQYF. Full variable domain (outside the CDR3, taken from reference TRBV18 and TRBJ2-5): NAGVMQNPRHLVRRRGQEARLRCSPMKGHSHVYWYRQLPEEGLKFMVYLQKENIIDESGMPKERFSAEFPKEGPSILRIQQVVRGDSAAYFCASSPMGQGETQYFGPGTRLLVL.

The rearrangement links TRBV4-1 to TRBJ2-7, with TRBD2 identical over 8 bases. Germline CDR1 MGHRA, CDR2 YSYEKL. The junction had 4 bases not matched to a gene; V was cut back by 0 bases and J by 3 bases. The CDR3 totals 15 residues. The CDR3 loop reads CASSQDSTSDYEQYF. Here the CDR3 DNA reads TGCGCCAGCAGCCAAGACTCGACTAGCGACTACGAGCAGTACTTC.

This chain uses TRBV6-4 with TRBJ1-2, with 8 bases lining up with TRBD1. The CDR3 is made up of 15 amino acids. Germline V gene sequence: CDR1 MRHNA, CDR2 SNTAGT. Germline trimming cut 0 bases from V and 4 bases from J; bases unmatched to any gene: 4. This CDR3 is CASSDSRTGGYGYTF. As DNA, the CDR3 is TGTGCCAGCAGTGACTCGAGAACAGGGGGCTATGGCTACACCTTC.

The chain joins TRBV14 to TRBJ1-5; no definite D call. The CDR3 covers 13 residues. Germline V gene lookup returns CDR1 SGHDN and CDR2 FVKESK. Trimming took off 5 bases at V and 7 bases at J, with 12 bases between the two ends. CDR3 region: CASSDGLNQPQHF. The DNA for the CDR3 is TGTGCCAGCAGCGACGGACTTAACCAGCCCCAGCATTTT.

This CDR3 reads CASRPAAYQETQYF. The CDR3 DNA follows: TGTGCCAGCAGACCAGCGGCGTACCAAGAGACCCAGTACTTC. The chain employs TRBV5-4 and TRBJ2-5; D is possibly TRBD2 (5 bases). The CDR3 has 14 residues. Germline values: CDR1 SGHNT, CDR2 YYREEE (reference sequence). V was cut by 5 bases and J by 0 bases, with 11 bases left in between.

The V gene is TRBV25-1, the J gene TRBJ2-1; D gene uncertain. Trimming pared 2 bases from V and 7 bases from J, leaving 15 bases between. CDR1 is MGHDK and CDR2 is SYGVNS in the germline V gene. The CDR3 length is 15 residues. The CDR3 reads CASSEGLTKGNEQFF. The CDR3 DNA reads TGTGCCAGCAGTGAAGGTTTGACCAAAGGTAATGAGCAGTTCTTC.

The chain links TRBV6-4 to TRBJ2-1; D remains unclear. V lost 6 bases and J 7 bases, leaving 10 bases between the germline ends. The CDR3 runs 12 residues. In germline, CDR1 is MRHNA, CDR2 SNTAGT. CDR3 nucleotide sequence: TGTGCCAGCAGCCCCGAAGGGAATGAGCAGTTCTTC. Protein sequence: CASSPEGNEQFF.

This rearrangement joins TRBV19 to TRBJ2-7; D perhaps matches TRBD2 (6 bases). The CDR3 contains 14 residues. V lost 5 bases to trimming and J lost 5 bases, with 16 bases between them. From germline, CDR1 is LNHDA and CDR2 SQIVND (reference sequence). This CDR3 is CASSHRGGRHEQYF. The CDR3 bases are TGTGCCAGTAGTCACCGCGGAGGGCGGCACGAGCAGTACTTC.

The chain employs TRBV18 and TRBJ1-1; TRBD1 matches at 9 bases. The CDR3 loop spans 15 amino acids. Germline values: CDR1 KGHSH, CDR2 LQKENI. V shed 4 bases and J 5 bases; nucleotides not matched to a gene: 8. CDR3 bases: TGTGCCAGCTCACAGGGACAGGGTAGTTGGACTGAAGCTTTCTTT. Translated, it gives CASSQGQGSWTEAFF.

The chain has TRBV27 and TRBJ2-1; a possible D gene is TRBD2 (6 bases). Germline-derived CDR1 and CDR2 are MNHEY and SMNVEV (reference sequence). The CDR3 extends over 17 amino acids. The V end was cut by 3 bases, the J end by 4 bases, with 19 bases between. The CDR3 protein is CASSLSSGALLYNEQFF. For the CDR3, the DNA is TGTGCCAGCAGTTTGAGTAGCGGAGCCCTTTTGTACAATGAGCAGTTCTTC.

This clone was seen just once. The rearrangement uses TRBV5-1 and TRBJ1-2; 7 nucleotides line up with TRBD1. The germline V gene has CDR1 SGHRS and CDR2 YFSETQ. This CDR3 has 14 amino acids. After removal of 4 bases from V and 7 bases from J, the junction contained 10 bases not matched to a gene. CDR3 amino acids: CASSPLQGRGGYTF. DNA for the CDR3: TGCGCCAGCAGCCCGTTACAGGGGAGGGGTGGCTACACCTTC.

This chain's CDR3 is CSVSPRTSNRVQYF. Written as DNA, the CDR3 is TGCAGCGTTTCCCCCCGGACCTCAAATCGAGTCCAGTACTTC. The chain carries TRBV29-1 and TRBJ2-5; D not resolved. Germline assignment: CDR1 SQVTM and CDR2 ANQGSEA. The CDR3 is 14 amino acids. V was clipped by 5 bases and J by 10 bases, with 23 bases between them.

The chain uses TRBV7-9 and TRBJ2-1; TRBD2 aligns across 8 bases. Germline CDR1 and CDR2: SEHNR and FQNEAQ (reference sequence). The V and J ends lost 5 bases and 10 bases, in that order; junction bases with no gene match: 10. This CDR3 comprises 14 residues. The CDR3, as DNA: TGTGCCAGCAGCCGCCAGCAATTAGCGGGAGAGCAGTTCTTC. It codes for CASSRQQLAGEQFF. The whole variable domain, filled in from reference TRBV7-9 and TRBJ2-1, reads DTGVSQNPRHKITKRGQNVTFRCDPISEHNRLYWYRQTLGQGPEFLTYFQNEAQLEKSRLLSDRFSAERPKGSFSTLEIQRTEQGDSAMYLCASSRQQLAGEQFFGPGTRLTVL.

The chain couples TRBV24-1 to TRBJ2-1; TRBD2 is a possible D gene (7 bases). The CDR3 has 14 amino acids. V was shortened by 6 bases and J by 6 bases, with 14 bases between the two germline ends. The germline V gene encodes CDR1 KGHDR and CDR2 SFDVKD. Here the CDR3 DNA reads TGTGCCACCAGTCCGGCGGGGGCCCCCAATGAGCAGTTCTTC. It codes for CATSPAGAPNEQFF.

The rearrangement links TRBV28 to TRBJ1-1; D perhaps matches TRBD1 (5 bases). The CDR3 is 12 residues long. Germline lookup yields CDR1 MDHEN and CDR2 SYDVKM. V dropped 3 bases and J dropped 9 bases, with 11 bases sitting between them. This chain's CDR3 is CASSFWGTKAFF. CDR3 coding DNA: TGTGCCAGCAGTTTCTGGGGGACTAAAGCTTTCTTT.

The chain is built from TRBV29-1 and TRBJ1-1; D is undetermined. The CDR3 has 9 amino acids. Germline CDR1 SQVTM, CDR2 ANQGSEA. V lost 4 bases and J lost 5, with 2 bases in between. The CDR3 DNA reads TGCAGCGTTGGAACTGAAGCTTTCTTT. This encodes CSVGTEAFF. The full variable domain, in which reference TRBV29-1 and TRBJ1-1 provide the parts outside the CDR3, is SAVISQKPSRDICQRGTSLTIQCQVDSQVTMMFWYRQQPGQSLTLIATANQGSEATYESGFVIDKFPISRPNLTFSTLTVSNMSPEDSSIYLCSVGTEAFFGQGTRLTVV.

V gene TRBV2 combines with J gene TRBJ2-1; D might be TRBD1 (6 bases). The CDR3 extends over 18 amino acids. Trimming took 5 bases from V and 4 from J, leaving 24 bases between them. Germline lookup yields CDR1 SNHLY and CDR2 FYNNEI. Here the CDR3 DNA reads TGTGCCAGCAGTAGGACAGTCGGATCAGCTCCGGCTTACAATGAGCAGTTCTTC. Encoded protein: CASSRTVGSAPAYNEQFF.

The chain combines TRBV4-1 with TRBJ2-7; 10 bases align to TRBD2. The V gene's germline CDR1 is MGHRA and CDR2 YSYEKL. V trimming: 1 base; J trimming: 3 bases; junction bases outside the gene matches: 3. The CDR3 totals 15 residues. CDR3 protein: CASSQVLAGDYEQYF. The CDR3, as DNA: TGCGCCAGCAGCCAAGTGCTAGCGGGAGACTACGAGCAGTACTTC.

The J gene is TRBJ1-1, the V gene TRBV5-1, with 9 positions matching TRBD1. CDR1 SGHRS and CDR2 YFSETQ come from the germline V gene. The CDR3 extends over 13 amino acids. Trimming cost V 0 bases and J 8 bases; bases outside gene matches: 2. CDR3 protein: CASSLAGTGEAFF. Written as DNA, the CDR3 is TGCGCCAGCAGCTTGGCCGGGACAGGGGAAGCTTTCTTT.

This chain connects TRBV5-1 to TRBJ2-7; a weak D match, TRBD2 (5 bases). Germline values: CDR1 SGHRS, CDR2 YFSETQ. The CDR3 has 11 amino acids. Trimming stripped 1 base from V and 7 bases from J, with 6 bases between. The CDR3 protein is CASSLTGEQYF. CDR3 in DNA: TGCGCCAGCAGCTTGACGGGGGAGCAGTACTTC.

DNA of the CDR3: TGTGCCAGCAGTTTCCCCGGCAATCAGCCCCAGCATTTT. Translating gives CASSFPGNQPQHF. The V gene is TRBV27, the J gene TRBJ1-5; D not resolved. Trimming took off 3 bases at V and 2 bases at J, with 5 bases between the two ends. Germline V CDR1 and CDR2: MNHEY, SMNVEV (reference sequence). This CDR3 has 13 residues.

The chain couples TRBV5-1 to TRBJ2-1; TRBD2 is a possible D gene (6 bases). This CDR3 spans 15 amino acids. V lost 4 bases to trimming and J lost 2 bases, with 13 bases between them. CDR1 and CDR2 (germline): SGHRS, YFSETQ. The DNA of the CDR3 is TGCGCCAGCAGCACCGGCGGAGGGGCCTACAATGAGCAGTTCTTC. As protein: CASSTGGGAYNEQFF.

CDR3 nucleotide sequence: TGTGCCAGCAGCCTCCGACTAGCGGCAAACACCGGGGAGCTGTTTTTT. Translated, it gives CASSLRLAANTGELFF. This chain connects TRBV7-2 to TRBJ2-2, with 9 bases identical to TRBD2. V was pared by 5 bases and J by 2 bases, with 6 bases of the junction left unmatched. Per germline, CDR1 SGHTA and CDR2 FQGNSA. CDR3 length equals 16 residues.